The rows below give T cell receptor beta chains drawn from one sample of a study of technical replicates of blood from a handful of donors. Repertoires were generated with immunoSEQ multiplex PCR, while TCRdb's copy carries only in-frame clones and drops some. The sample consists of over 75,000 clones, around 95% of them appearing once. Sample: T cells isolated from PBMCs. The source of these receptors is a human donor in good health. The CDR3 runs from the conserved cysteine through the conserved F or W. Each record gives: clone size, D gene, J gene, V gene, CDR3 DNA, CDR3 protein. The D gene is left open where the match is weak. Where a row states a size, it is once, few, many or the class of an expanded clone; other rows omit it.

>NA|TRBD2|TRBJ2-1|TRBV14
TGTGCCAGCAGCCCCATGGGGACTAGCGGGAGGGGAGACTCCTACAATGAGCAGTTCTTC
CASSPMGTSGRGDSYNEQFF
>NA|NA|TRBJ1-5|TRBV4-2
TGTGCCAGCAGCCAGAGACGGGATCAGCCCCAGCATTTT
CASSQRRDQPQHF
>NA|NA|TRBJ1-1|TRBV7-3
TGTGCCAGCAGCTTTGCAAGTCGCGACACTGAAGCTTTCTTT
CASSFASRDTEAFF
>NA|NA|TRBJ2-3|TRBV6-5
TGTGCCAGCAAAGGACTCCTCGCAGATACGCAGTATTTT
CASKGLLADTQYF
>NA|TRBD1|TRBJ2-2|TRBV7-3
TGTGCCAGCAGCCCCGGGACAGTGAACACCGGGGAGCTGTTTTTT
CASSPGTVNTGELFF
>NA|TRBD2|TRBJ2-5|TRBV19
TGTGCCAGTAGTATAGTTCCTAGCGGGGAGGAAGAGACCCAGTACTTC
CASSIVPSGEEETQYF
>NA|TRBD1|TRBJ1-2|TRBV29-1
TGCAGCGTTCTCACCCCCCCAGGGGGCGGGCGTGATGGCTACACCTTC
CSVLTPPGGGRDGYTF
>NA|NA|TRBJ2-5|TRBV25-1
TGTGCCAGCAGTGCAGGGTTGTCCCAGTACTTC
CASSAGLSQYF
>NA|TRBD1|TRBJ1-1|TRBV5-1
TGCGCCAGCAGCTCCGGCCGACAGGGGGCGAACTTTAAAAAATACACTGAAGCTTTCTTT
CASSSGRQGANFKKYTEAFF
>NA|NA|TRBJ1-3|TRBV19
TGTGCCAGTAGTCCGCCAGCCTCCGACTTATATTTT
CASSPPASDLYF
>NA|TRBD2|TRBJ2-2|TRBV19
TGTGCCAGTAGTAACCCCTGGCCGAGCGGGAGCCCCACCGGGGAGCTGTTTTTT
CASSNPWPSGSPTGELFF
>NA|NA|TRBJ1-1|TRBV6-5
TGTGCCAGCAGTTCGACAGAGAACACTGAAGCTTTCTTT
CASSSTENTEAFF
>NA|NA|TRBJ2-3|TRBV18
TGTGCCAGCTCACCGCCGGGTCCTAGCACAGATACGCAGTATTTT
CASSPPGPSTDTQYF
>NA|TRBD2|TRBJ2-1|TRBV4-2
TGTGCCAGCAGAGGACTAGCGGGAAGCGAGGAGCAGTTCTTC
CASRGLAGSEEQFF
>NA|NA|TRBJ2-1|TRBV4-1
TGCGCCAGCAGCCTCGAAGGAGTAGCGGAGGATGAGCAGTTCTTC
CASSLEGVAEDEQFF
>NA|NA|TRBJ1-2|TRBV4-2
TGTGCCAGCAGCCAAGAATGGCGGGGGGTCAATGGCTACACCTTC
CASSQEWRGVNGYTF
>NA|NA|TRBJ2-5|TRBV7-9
TGTGCCAGCAGTTCTTGGGGCTCCTCGGAGACCCAGTACTTC
CASSSWGSSETQYF
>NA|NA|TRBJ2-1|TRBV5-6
TGTGCCAGCAGCTTGGGAGGGAATGAGCAGTTCTTC
CASSLGGNEQFF
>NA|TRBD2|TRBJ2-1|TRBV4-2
TGTGCCAGCAGCCAAGTGGAGGGAGGGTCCTACAATGAGCAGTTCTTC
CASSQVEGGSYNEQFF
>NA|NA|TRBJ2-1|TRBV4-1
TGCGCCAGCAGCCAAGTAGAGGGGGATGAGCAGTTCTTC
CASSQVEGDEQFF
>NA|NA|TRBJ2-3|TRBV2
TGTGCCAGCAGACTAGTGTCTTGGGATACGCAGTATTTT
CASRLVSWDTQYF
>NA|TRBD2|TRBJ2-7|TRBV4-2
TGTGCCAGCAGCCAAGAGCCGGCGGGGGCCTACGAGCAGTACTTC
CASSQEPAGAYEQYF
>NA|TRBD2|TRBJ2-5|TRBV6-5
TGTGCCAGCAGTTCCTTCCGGGGGGGACAAGAGACCCAGTACTTC
CASSSFRGGQETQYF
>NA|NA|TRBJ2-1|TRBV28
TGTGCCAGCCAGGGCGGGAAGAGCTCCTACAATGAGCAGTTCTTC
CASQGGKSSYNEQFF
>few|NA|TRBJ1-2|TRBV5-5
TGTGCCAGCAGCGCGGCGGGGGGCAACTATGGCTACACCTTC
CASSAAGGNYGYTF
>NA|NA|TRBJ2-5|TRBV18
TGTGCCAGCTCACCGCTTCGGACAGATTGGGAGACCCAGTACTTC
CASSPLRTDWETQYF
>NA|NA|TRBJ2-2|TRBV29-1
TGCAGCGTTGCCAGGGGTCGGAACACCGGGGAGCTGTTTTTT
CSVARGRNTGELFF
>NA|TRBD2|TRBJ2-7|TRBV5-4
TGTGCCAGCAGCTTGATGGGACTAGTCCTCCCCGAGCAGTACTTC
CASSLMGLVLPEQYF
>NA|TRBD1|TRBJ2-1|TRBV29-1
TGCAGCGTTGAAGCCCCGGGACAGTCCTACAATGAGCAGTTCTTC
CSVEAPGQSYNEQFF
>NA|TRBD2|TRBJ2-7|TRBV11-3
TGTGCCAGCAGCTTAGGGACTAGCGGGAGCAACGAGCAGTACTTC
CASSLGTSGSNEQYF
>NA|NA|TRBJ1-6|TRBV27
TGTGCCAGCAGTTTATATAGCAGCCCCTCCTATAATTCACCCCTCCACTTT
CASSLYSSPSYNSPLHF
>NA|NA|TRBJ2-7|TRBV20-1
TGCAGTGCTAGAACTCCCTACGAGCAGTACTTC
CSARTPYEQYF
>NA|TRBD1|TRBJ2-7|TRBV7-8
TGTGCCAGCAGCCTGACCGTCCGGACAGGGCACTACGAGCAGTACTTC
CASSLTVRTGHYEQYF
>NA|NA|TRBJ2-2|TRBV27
TGTGCCAGCAGTTCTCTCGGCGGGCCCGGGGACACCGGGGAGCTGTTTTTT
CASSSLGGPGDTGELFF
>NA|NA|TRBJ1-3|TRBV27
TGTGCCAGCAGTTTGGGGGGGCCGAGCTCTGGAAACACCATATATTTT
CASSLGGPSSGNTIYF
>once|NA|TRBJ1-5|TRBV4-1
TGCGCCAGCAGCCAAGATAAGGGGACTGACTATTGGCCCCAGCATTTT
CASSQDKGTDYWPQHF
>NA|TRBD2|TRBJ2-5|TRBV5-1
TGCGCCAGCAGCTGGGGACTAGCGGAGTACCAAGAGACCCAGTACTTC
CASSWGLAEYQETQYF
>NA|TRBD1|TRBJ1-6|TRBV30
TGTGCCTGGAGTGTAATGTCGGGACAGGGGGCGGCGGGTAAATCACCCCTCCACTTT
CAWSVMSGQGAAGKSPLHF
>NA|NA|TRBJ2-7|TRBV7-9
TGTGCCAGCAGCTACTCCACAGGGTTGGGCGAGCAGTACTTC
CASSYSTGLGEQYF
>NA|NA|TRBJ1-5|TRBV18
TGTGCCAGCTCACAGTTCCAAACAGGAGCGCCCCAGCATTTT
CASSQFQTGAPQHF
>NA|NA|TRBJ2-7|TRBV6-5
TGTGCCAGCAGCCGCCTTATGGAGACGGGGGACGAGCAGTACTTC
CASSRLMETGDEQYF
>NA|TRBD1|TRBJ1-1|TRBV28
TGTGCCAGCAGGGTGGGACAGTTGAACACTGAAGCTTTCTTT
CASRVGQLNTEAFF
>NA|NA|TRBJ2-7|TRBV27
TGTGCCAGCAGTTCGACAGGCCCCGGCTCCTACGAGCAGTACTTC
CASSSTGPGSYEQYF
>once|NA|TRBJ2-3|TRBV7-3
TGTGCCAGCAGCCTCGAAGGACAGAGCACAGATACGCAGTATTTT
CASSLEGQSTDTQYF
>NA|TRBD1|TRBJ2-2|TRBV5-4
TGTGCCAGCAGCCTAGGGACAGAGGTCGGGGAGCTGTTTTTT
CASSLGTEVGELFF
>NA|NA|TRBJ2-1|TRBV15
TGTGCCACCAGCAGAGGACTAGAGTACTACAATGAGCAGTTCTTC
CATSRGLEYYNEQFF
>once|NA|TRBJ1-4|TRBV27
TGTGCCAGCAGTTTACTCTGGCAGGGGCGTGAAAAACTGTTTTTT
CASSLLWQGREKLFF
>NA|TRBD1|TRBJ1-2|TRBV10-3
TGTGCCACGACGGACAGGGAGGATGGCTACACCTTC
CATTDREDGYTF
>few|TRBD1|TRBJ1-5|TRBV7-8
TGTGCCAGCAGCTCGGGACAGGGGGCTTATAGCAATCAGCCCCAGCATTTT
CASSSGQGAYSNQPQHF
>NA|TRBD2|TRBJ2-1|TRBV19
TGTGCCAGTAAGCCCTCTAGCGGGGGGTTATACAATGAGCAGTTCTTC
CASKPSSGGLYNEQFF
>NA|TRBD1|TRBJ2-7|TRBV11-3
TGTGCCAGCAGCCCTGGGACAGGGGGGACCTACGAGCAGTACTTC
CASSPGTGGTYEQYF
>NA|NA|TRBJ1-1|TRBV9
TGTGCCAGCAGCGTGAGTACCCTAACAGAGAACACTGAAGCTTTCTTT
CASSVSTLTENTEAFF
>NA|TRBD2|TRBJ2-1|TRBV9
TGTGCCAGCAGCGTAGCTGGCGGGAGCCTCTATGAGCAGTTCTTC
CASSVAGGSLYEQFF